Each of the 2 T cell receptor beta chains below was sequenced from the same sample in a study of CD8 T cells in Susac syndrome. Roughly 0.45 to 1 ug RNA was reverse transcribed with random hexamers. Each CDR3 protein is one row after TCRdb ran MiXCR on the immunoSEQ multiplex PCR reads. Of 330,000 or so distinct CDR3 sequences in the sample, roughly 85% are singletons; the top ten hold 0.2% to 0.25%. The sample was CD8+ T cells from PBMCs. The receptors here all came from a human donor with multiple sclerosis.

The chain couples TRBV5-6 to TRBJ2-7, with D unclear. This CDR3 spans 13 amino acids. Trimming took 0 bases from V and 10 from J, leaving 14 bases between them. CDR1 and CDR2 (germline): SGHDT, YYEEEE. Here the CDR3 DNA reads TGTGCCAGCAGCTTGGGCTTTAGCCGGGCACAGTACTTC. Its protein is CASSLGFSRAQYF.

This chain links TRBV27 with TRBJ1-5; D not resolved. The CDR3 is 15 residues long. Germline lookup yields CDR1 MNHEY and CDR2 SMNVEV (reference sequence). V was cut by 5 bases and J by 4 bases, with 15 bases left in between. The CDR3 region is CASSAIPGRNQPQHF. In DNA, the CDR3 is TGTGCCAGCAGTGCGATACCGGGGAGGAATCAGCCCCAGCATTTT.